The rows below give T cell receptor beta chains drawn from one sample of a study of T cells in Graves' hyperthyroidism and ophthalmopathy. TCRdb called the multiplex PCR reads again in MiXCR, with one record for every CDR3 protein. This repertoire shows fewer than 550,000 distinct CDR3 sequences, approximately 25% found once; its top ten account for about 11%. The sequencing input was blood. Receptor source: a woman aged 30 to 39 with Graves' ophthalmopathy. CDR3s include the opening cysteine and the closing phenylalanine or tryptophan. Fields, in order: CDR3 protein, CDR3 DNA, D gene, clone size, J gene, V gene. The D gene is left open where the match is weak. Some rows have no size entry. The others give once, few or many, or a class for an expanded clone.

cdr3_aa: CASSPGAGRGGETQYF; cdr3_nt: TGTGCTAGCAGCCCGGGGGCAGGGAGGGGTGGAGAGACCCAGTACTTC; d_call: .; clone_size: .; j_call: TRBJ2-5; v_call: TRBV7-7
cdr3_aa: CASSVDRRNTGELFF; cdr3_nt: TGCGCCAGCAGCGTGGACAGGAGGAACACCGGGGAGCTGTTTTTT; d_call: TRBD1; clone_size: many; j_call: TRBJ2-2; v_call: TRBV5-1
cdr3_aa: CSATTGGDRGRNTIYF; cdr3_nt: TGCAGTGCTACCACGGGCGGGGACAGGGGAAGAAACACCATATATTTT; d_call: TRBD1; clone_size: few; j_call: TRBJ1-3; v_call: TRBV20-1
cdr3_aa: CASSPSGTSGGQETQYF; cdr3_nt: TGTGCCAGTAGTCCCTCCGGGACTAGCGGGGGTCAAGAGACCCAGTACTTC; d_call: TRBD2; clone_size: many; j_call: TRBJ2-5; v_call: TRBV19
cdr3_aa: CASSFLSGELPETQYF; cdr3_nt: TGTGCCAGCAGCTTTCTTAGCGGGGAGCTTCCAGAGACCCAGTACTTC; d_call: TRBD2; clone_size: many; j_call: TRBJ2-5; v_call: TRBV5-6
cdr3_aa: CASSSRRGGAFF; cdr3_nt: TGTGCCAGCAGCTCTCGGAGGGGGGGGGCTTTCTTT; d_call: .; clone_size: many; j_call: TRBJ1-1; v_call: TRBV13
cdr3_aa: CASRPDSYEQYF; cdr3_nt: TGTGCCAGCAGACCGGACAGCTACGAGCAGTACTTC; d_call: .; clone_size: many; j_call: TRBJ2-7; v_call: TRBV12-3/TRBV12-4
cdr3_aa: CASSSGGGGRYEQYF; cdr3_nt: TGTGCCAGTTCGTCCGGGGGGGGCGGGCGGTACGAGCAGTACTTC; d_call: TRBD2; clone_size: .; j_call: TRBJ2-7; v_call: TRBV19
cdr3_aa: CSARGGLVRETQYF; cdr3_nt: TGCAGTGCTAGAGGAGGGCTAGTGCGAGAGACCCAGTACTTC; d_call: .; clone_size: many; j_call: TRBJ2-5; v_call: TRBV20-1
cdr3_aa: CASSSPGPSYEQYF; cdr3_nt: TGTGCCAGCAGTTCCCCTGGGCCCTCCTACGAGCAGTACTTC; d_call: .; clone_size: many; j_call: TRBJ2-7; v_call: TRBV27
cdr3_aa: CASSLGGGGGVEQYF; cdr3_nt: TGTGCCAGCAGCTTAGGCGGGGGAGGGGGTGTCGAGCAGTACTTC; d_call: .; clone_size: .; j_call: TRBJ2-7; v_call: TRBV13
cdr3_aa: CASSPADSREETQYF; cdr3_nt: TGCGCCAGCAGCCCCGCAGATAGCCGGGAAGAGACCCAGTACTTC; d_call: .; clone_size: many; j_call: TRBJ2-5; v_call: TRBV4-1
cdr3_aa: CASSADRPITGELFF; cdr3_nt: TGTGCCAGCAGCGCAGACAGGCCGATCACCGGGGAGCTGTTTTTT; d_call: .; clone_size: many; j_call: TRBJ2-2; v_call: TRBV9
cdr3_aa: CASSDLNGADEQYF; cdr3_nt: TGTGCCAGCAGTGATTTGAATGGTGCAGACGAGCAGTACTTC; d_call: .; clone_size: .; j_call: TRBJ2-7; v_call: TRBV6-1
cdr3_aa: CASSLLQAGGTDTQYF; cdr3_nt: TGCGCCAGCAGCTTGCTTCAAGCGGGGGGCACAGATACGCAGTATTTT; d_call: TRBD2; clone_size: .; j_call: TRBJ2-3; v_call: TRBV5-1
cdr3_aa: CASGTGEVYGYTF; cdr3_nt: TGTGCCAGCGGAACAGGGGAGGTCTATGGCTACACCTTC; d_call: TRBD1; clone_size: many; j_call: TRBJ1-2; v_call: TRBV2
cdr3_aa: CASIPESSTGELFF; cdr3_nt: TGTGCCAGCATCCCGGAGAGCAGCACCGGGGAGCTGTTTTTT; d_call: .; clone_size: .; j_call: TRBJ2-2; v_call: TRBV27
cdr3_aa: CASSYIAGSGTYEQYF; cdr3_nt: TGTGCCAGCAGTTACATTGCGGGGTCCGGTACCTACGAGCAGTACTTC; d_call: .; clone_size: .; j_call: TRBJ2-7; v_call: TRBV6-2/TRBV6-3
cdr3_aa: CASQRPQGSGELFF; cdr3_nt: TGTGCCAGCCAAAGACCACAGGGTTCCGGGGAGCTGTTTTTT; d_call: .; clone_size: .; j_call: TRBJ2-2; v_call: TRBV18
cdr3_aa: CASSFQGTSGEETQYF; cdr3_nt: TGTGCCAGCAGCTTCCAGGGGACTAGCGGGGAGGAGACCCAGTACTTC; d_call: TRBD2; clone_size: many; j_call: TRBJ2-5; v_call: TRBV6-1
cdr3_aa: CASSVAPRYEQYF; cdr3_nt: TGTGCCAGCAGCGTAGCCCCTCGGTACGAGCAGTACTTC; d_call: .; clone_size: many; j_call: TRBJ2-7; v_call: TRBV9
cdr3_aa: CASSIPGAGGMNTEAFF; cdr3_nt: TGTGCCAGTAGTATTCCTGGGGCCGGTGGTATGAACACTGAAGCTTTCTTT; d_call: .; clone_size: many; j_call: TRBJ1-1; v_call: TRBV19
cdr3_aa: CASSEWGSGSTTGELFF; cdr3_nt: TGCGCCAGCAGTGAGTGGGGGTCAGGGAGCACTACCGGGGAGCTGTTTTTT; d_call: .; clone_size: .; j_call: TRBJ2-2; v_call: TRBV10-2
cdr3_aa: CAWSGGGSRTEAFF; cdr3_nt: TGTGCCTGGAGTGGGGGGGGGTCCAGGACTGAAGCTTTCTTT; d_call: .; clone_size: many; j_call: TRBJ1-1; v_call: TRBV30
cdr3_aa: CASSFVGVTWDGYTF; cdr3_nt: TGTGCCAGCAGTTTCGTCGGGGTCACCTGGGATGGCTACACCTTC; d_call: .; clone_size: .; j_call: TRBJ1-2; v_call: TRBV6-5
cdr3_aa: CASSVLGGDTQYF; cdr3_nt: TGTGCCAGCAGCGTCCTAGGGGGAGATACGCAGTATTTT; d_call: .; clone_size: .; j_call: TRBJ2-3; v_call: TRBV9
cdr3_aa: CASRSGGLQETQYF; cdr3_nt: TGTGCCAGCAGGAGCGGGGGACTTCAAGAGACCCAGTACTTC; d_call: TRBD2; clone_size: many; j_call: TRBJ2-5; v_call: TRBV6-2/TRBV6-3
cdr3_aa: CASRWTGAQETQYF; cdr3_nt: TGTGCCAGCAGGTGGACAGGGGCACAAGAGACCCAGTACTTC; d_call: TRBD1; clone_size: .; j_call: TRBJ2-5; v_call: TRBV28
cdr3_aa: CASSQAGGGELFF; cdr3_nt: TGTGCCAGCAGCCAAGCGGGTGGCGGGGAGCTGTTTTTT; d_call: .; clone_size: many; j_call: TRBJ2-2; v_call: TRBV4-2
cdr3_aa: CASSEVGSTEAFF; cdr3_nt: TGTGCCAGCAGTGAAGTTGGGTCGACTGAAGCTTTCTTT; d_call: .; clone_size: few; j_call: TRBJ1-1; v_call: TRBV6-1
cdr3_aa: CAWSVVLDYGYTF; cdr3_nt: TGTGCCTGGAGTGTGGTTTTGGACTATGGCTACACCTTC; d_call: .; clone_size: .; j_call: TRBJ1-2; v_call: TRBV30
cdr3_aa: CSVEDTAGGGSPQHF; cdr3_nt: TGCAGCGTTGAAGATACGGCCGGGGGCGGGTCTCCCCAGCATTTT; d_call: .; clone_size: many; j_call: TRBJ1-5; v_call: TRBV29-1
cdr3_aa: CSARGPDRVAEAFF; cdr3_nt: TGCAGTGCTAGAGGTCCGGACAGGGTCGCTGAAGCTTTCTTT; d_call: TRBD1; clone_size: few; j_call: TRBJ1-1; v_call: TRBV20-1
cdr3_aa: CASSARRGQHEAFF; cdr3_nt: TGTGCCAGCAGTGCCAGGCGAGGACAGCATGAAGCTTTCTTT; d_call: .; clone_size: .; j_call: TRBJ1-1; v_call: TRBV6-1
cdr3_aa: CASSPRGVTYEQYF; cdr3_nt: TGTGCCAGTAGTCCCAGGGGGGTCACCTACGAGCAGTACTTC; d_call: .; clone_size: many; j_call: TRBJ2-7; v_call: TRBV19
cdr3_aa: CASSYLARGGHEQYF; cdr3_nt: TGTGCCAGCAGTTACCTAGCTCGCGGGGGCCACGAGCAGTACTTC; d_call: .; clone_size: .; j_call: TRBJ2-7; v_call: TRBV6-2/TRBV6-3
cdr3_aa: CASSLNRQGEAFF; cdr3_nt: TGTGCCAGCAGCTTAAATAGGCAGGGCGAAGCTTTCTTT; d_call: .; clone_size: few; j_call: TRBJ1-1; v_call: TRBV7-2